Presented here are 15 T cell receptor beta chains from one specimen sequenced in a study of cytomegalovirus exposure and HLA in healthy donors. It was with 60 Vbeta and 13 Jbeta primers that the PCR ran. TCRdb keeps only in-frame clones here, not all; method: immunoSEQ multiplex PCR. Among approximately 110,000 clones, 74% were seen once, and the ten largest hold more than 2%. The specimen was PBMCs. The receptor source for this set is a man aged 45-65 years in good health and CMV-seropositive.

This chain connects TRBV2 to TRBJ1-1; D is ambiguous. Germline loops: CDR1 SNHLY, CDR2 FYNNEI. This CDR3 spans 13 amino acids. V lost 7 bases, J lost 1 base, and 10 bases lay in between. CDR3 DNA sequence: TGTGCCAGCAAGGCGGTTGGGAACACTGAAGCTTTCTTT. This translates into CASKAVGNTEAFF.

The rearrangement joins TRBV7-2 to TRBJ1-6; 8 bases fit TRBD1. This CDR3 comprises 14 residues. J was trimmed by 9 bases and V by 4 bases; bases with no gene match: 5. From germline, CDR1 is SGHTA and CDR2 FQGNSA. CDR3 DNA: TGTGCCAGCAGCTCCGGGACAGGATTTTCACCCCTCCACTTT. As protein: CASSSGTGFSPLHF.

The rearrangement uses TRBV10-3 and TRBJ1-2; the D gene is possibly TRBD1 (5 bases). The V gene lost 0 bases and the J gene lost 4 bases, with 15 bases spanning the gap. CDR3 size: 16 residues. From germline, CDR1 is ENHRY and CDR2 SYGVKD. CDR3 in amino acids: CAISESEGRPPYGYTF. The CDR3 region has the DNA TGTGCCATCAGTGAGTCGGAGGGGCGACCTCCCTATGGCTACACCTTC.

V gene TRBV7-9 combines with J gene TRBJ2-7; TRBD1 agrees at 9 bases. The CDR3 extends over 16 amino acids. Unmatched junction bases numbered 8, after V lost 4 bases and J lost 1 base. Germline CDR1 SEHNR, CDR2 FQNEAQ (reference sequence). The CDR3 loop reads CASSSGTGLPSYEQYF. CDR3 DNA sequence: TGTGCCAGCAGCTCCGGGACAGGGCTTCCTTCCTACGAGCAGTACTTC.

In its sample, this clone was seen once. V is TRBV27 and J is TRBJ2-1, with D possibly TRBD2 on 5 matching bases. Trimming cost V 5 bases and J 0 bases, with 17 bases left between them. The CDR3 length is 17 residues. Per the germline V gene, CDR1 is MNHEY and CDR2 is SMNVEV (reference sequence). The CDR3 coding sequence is TGTGCCAGCAGTCCCTTGGTAGCGAGCGTCTCCTACAATGAGCAGTTCTTC. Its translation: CASSPLVASVSYNEQFF.

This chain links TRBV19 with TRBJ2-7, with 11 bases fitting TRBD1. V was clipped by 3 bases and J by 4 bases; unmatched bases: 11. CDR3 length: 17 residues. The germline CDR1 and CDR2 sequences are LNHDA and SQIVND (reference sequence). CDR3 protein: CASSMVGYRDRGYEQYF. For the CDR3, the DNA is TGTGCCAGTAGTATGGTCGGTTACCGGGACAGGGGGTACGAGCAGTACTTC.

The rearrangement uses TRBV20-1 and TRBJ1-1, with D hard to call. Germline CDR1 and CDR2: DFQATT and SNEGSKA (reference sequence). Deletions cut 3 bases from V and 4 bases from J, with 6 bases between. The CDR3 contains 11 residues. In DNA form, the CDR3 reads TGCAGTGCTAGGAGTCGCACTGAAGCTTTCTTT. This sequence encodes CSARSRTEAFF.

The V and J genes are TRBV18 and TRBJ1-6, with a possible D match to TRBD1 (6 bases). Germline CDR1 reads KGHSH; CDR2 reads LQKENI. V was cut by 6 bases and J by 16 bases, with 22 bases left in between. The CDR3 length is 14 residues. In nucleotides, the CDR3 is TGTGCCAGCTCTCTCGTTGGGACACCCGTCGTACTCCACTTT. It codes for CASSLVGTPVVLHF.

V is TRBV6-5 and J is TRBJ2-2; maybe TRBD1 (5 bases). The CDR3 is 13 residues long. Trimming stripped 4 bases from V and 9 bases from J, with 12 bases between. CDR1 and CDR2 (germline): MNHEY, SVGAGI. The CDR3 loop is CASSSGPPRELFF. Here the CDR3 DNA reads TGTGCCAGCAGTTCAGGGCCCCCACGGGAGCTGTTTTTT.

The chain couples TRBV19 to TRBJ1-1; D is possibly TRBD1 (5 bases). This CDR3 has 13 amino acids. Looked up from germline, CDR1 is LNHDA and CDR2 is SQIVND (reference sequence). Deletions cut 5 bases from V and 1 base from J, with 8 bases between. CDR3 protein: CASSPQGNTEAFF. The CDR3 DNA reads TGTGCCAGTAGTCCCCAGGGGAACACTGAAGCTTTCTTT.

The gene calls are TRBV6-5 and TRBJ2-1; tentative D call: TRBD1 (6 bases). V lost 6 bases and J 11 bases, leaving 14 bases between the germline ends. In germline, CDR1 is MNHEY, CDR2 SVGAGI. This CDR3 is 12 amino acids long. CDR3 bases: TGTGCCAGCAGCCCCCCCGGGACAAAGCAGTTCTTC. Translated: CASSPPGTKQFF.

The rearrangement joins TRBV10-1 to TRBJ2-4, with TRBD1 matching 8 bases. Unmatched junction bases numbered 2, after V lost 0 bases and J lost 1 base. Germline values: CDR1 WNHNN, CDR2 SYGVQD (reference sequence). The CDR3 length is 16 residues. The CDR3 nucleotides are TGCGCCAGCAGTGAGTCGAGGACAGGGGCCAAAAACATTCAGTACTTC. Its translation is CASSESRTGAKNIQYF.

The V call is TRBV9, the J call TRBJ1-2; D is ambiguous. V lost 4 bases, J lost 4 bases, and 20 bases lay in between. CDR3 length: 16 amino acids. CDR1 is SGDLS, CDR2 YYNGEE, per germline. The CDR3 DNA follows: TGTGCCAGCAGCTCCCAGGATCCTCTTGGCCTCTATGGCTACACCTTC. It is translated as CASSSQDPLGLYGYTF.

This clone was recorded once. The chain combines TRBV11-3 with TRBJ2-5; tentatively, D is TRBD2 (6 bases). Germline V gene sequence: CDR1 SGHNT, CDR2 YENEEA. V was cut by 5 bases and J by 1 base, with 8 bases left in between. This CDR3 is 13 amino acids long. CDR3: CASSRGTQETQYF. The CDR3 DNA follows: TGTGCCAGCAGCCGGGGGACCCAAGAGACCCAGTACTTC.

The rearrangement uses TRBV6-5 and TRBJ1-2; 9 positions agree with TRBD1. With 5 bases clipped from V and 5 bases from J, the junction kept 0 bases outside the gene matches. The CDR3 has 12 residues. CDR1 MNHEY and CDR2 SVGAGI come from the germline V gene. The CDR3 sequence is CASSGTGYGYTF. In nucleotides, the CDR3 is TGTGCCAGCAGTGGGACAGGGTATGGCTACACCTTC.